This TCR beta chain was identified in a study of T cells in Graves' hyperthyroidism and ophthalmopathy. A note on this clonotype: A much larger clonotype is one base distant, so this may be a read error.

RNA transcripts served as the template for amplifying TCR beta CDR3 regions. The TCR CDR3 first-round RT-PCR relied on the HTBI primer set. TCRdb re-called the multiplex PCR reads through MiXCR, storing one row per CDR3 protein. The sample yields under 700,000 distinct CDR3 sequences, 16% seen once. This clonotype was obtained from a woman aged 18-29 years with Graves' hyperthyroidism. Source material: blood.

The CDR3 protein is CASSAGVGNPPLHF. CDR3 sequence (DNA): TGTGCCAGCAGTGCTGGGGTGGGCAATCCACCCCTCCACTTT. The chain uses TRBV2 and TRBJ1-6; no reliable D call. The V gene's germline CDR1 is SNHLY and CDR2 FYNNEI. V was cut by 4 bases and J by 11 bases, with 15 bases left in between. The length of the CDR3 is 14 residues.